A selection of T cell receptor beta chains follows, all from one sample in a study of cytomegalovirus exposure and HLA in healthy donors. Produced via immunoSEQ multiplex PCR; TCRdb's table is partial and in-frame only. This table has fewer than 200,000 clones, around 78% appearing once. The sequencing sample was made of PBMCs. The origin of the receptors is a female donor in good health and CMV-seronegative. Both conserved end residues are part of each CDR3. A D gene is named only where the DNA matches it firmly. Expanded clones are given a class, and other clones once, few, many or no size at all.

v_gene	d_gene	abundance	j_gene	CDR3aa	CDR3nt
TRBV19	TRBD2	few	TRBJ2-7	CASSIKASGNIISYEQYF	TGTGCCAGTAGTATAAAGGCTAGCGGGAACATAATCTCCTACGAGCAGTACTTC
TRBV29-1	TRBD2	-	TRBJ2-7	CSMTTSGGYEQYF	TGCAGTATGACGACTAGCGGGGGCTACGAGCAGTACTTC
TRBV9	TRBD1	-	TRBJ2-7	CASSLGTGGEYEQYF	TGTGCCAGCAGCCTGGGGACAGGGGGAGAATACGAGCAGTACTTC
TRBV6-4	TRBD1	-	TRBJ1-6	CASSEQGGSPLHF	TGTGCCAGCAGTGAACAGGGGGGGTCACCCCTCCACTTT
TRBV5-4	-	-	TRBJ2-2	CASSLNTGELFF	TGTGCCAGCAGCCTCAACACCGGGGAGCTGTTTTTT
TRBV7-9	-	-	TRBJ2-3	CASSRGDTQYF	TGTGCCAGCAGCCGGGGAGATACGCAGTATTTT
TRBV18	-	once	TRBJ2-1	CASSLPGPLAGEQFF	TGTGCCAGCTCGCTACCGGGCCCCCTCGCGGGTGAGCAGTTCTTC
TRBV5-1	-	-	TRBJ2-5	CASSLPSEETQYF	TGCGCCAGCAGCTTGCCTAGCGAAGAGACCCAGTACTTC
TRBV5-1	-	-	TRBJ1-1	CASSLQGVEAFF	TGCGCCAGCAGCTTGCAGGGTGTTGAAGCTTTCTTT
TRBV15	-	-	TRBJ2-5	CATSSRDTYQETQYF	TGTGCCACCAGCAGCCGGGACACCTACCAAGAGACCCAGTACTTC
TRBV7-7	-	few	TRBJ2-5	CASSFGPRETQYF	TGTGCCAGCAGCTTTGGCCCCCGAGAGACCCAGTACTTC
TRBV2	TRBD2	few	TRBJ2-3	CASSVPGAGMEGYAQYF	TGTGCCAGCAGTGTCCCCGGAGCGGGAATGGAGGGTTATGCGCAGTATTTT
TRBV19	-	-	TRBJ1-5	CASSIRMVGGNQPQHF	TGTGCCAGTAGTATTAGAATGGTGGGAGGCAATCAGCCCCAGCATTTT
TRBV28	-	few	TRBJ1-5	CASRVSARGGNQPQHF	TGTGCCAGCAGAGTGTCCGCCCGGGGGGGCAATCAGCCCCAGCATTTT
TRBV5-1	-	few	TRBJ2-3	CASSLGQSTDTQYF	TGCGCCAGCAGCTTGGGGCAAAGCACAGATACGCAGTATTTT
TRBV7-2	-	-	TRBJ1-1	CASNLQYTGITEAFF	TGTGCCAGCAACTTACAGTACACAGGGATCACTGAAGCTTTCTTT
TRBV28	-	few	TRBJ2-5	CASSFFGQQETQYF	TGTGCCAGCAGTTTTTTCGGACAGCAAGAGACCCAGTACTTC
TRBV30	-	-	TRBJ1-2	CAWNQASGYTF	TGTGCCTGGAACCAGGCCTCTGGCTACACCTTC
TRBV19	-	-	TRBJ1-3	CASDLGWESGNTIYF	TGTGCCAGTGACCTTGGTTGGGAGTCTGGAAACACCATATATTTT
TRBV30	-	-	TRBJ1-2	CAWSLTGGGYTF	TGTGCCTGGAGCTTAACAGGTGGGGGCTACACCTTC
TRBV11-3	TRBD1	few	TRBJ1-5	CASTIPGQGGNQPQHF	TGTGCCAGCACCATCCCTGGACAGGGCGGCAATCAGCCCCAGCATTTT
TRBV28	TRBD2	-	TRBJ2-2	CASSLNLADTGELFF	TGTGCCAGCAGTCTGAACCTAGCGGACACCGGGGAGCTGTTTTTT
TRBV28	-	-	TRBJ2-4	CASSPFGVRRGKNIQYF	TGTGCCAGCAGTCCTTTTGGGGTGCGGAGGGGTAAAAACATTCAGTACTTC
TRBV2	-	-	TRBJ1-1	CASTRREDLSFF	TGTGCCAGCACCCGCCGGGAGGATTTAAGTTTCTTT
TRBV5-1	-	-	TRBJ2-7	CASSLFSPAGEQYF	TGCGCCAGCAGCTTGTTCTCCCCGGCGGGGGAGCAGTACTTC
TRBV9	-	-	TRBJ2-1	CASSVRGTSQNNEQFF	TGTGCCAGCAGCGTTAGAGGTACTAGCCAAAACAATGAGCAGTTCTTC
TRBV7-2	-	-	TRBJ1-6	CASSLSPGVGVNSPLHF	TGTGCCAGCAGCTTAAGTCCAGGGGTGGGGGTGAATTCACCCCTCCACTTT
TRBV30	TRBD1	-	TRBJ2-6	CASGQGGASGANVLTF	TGTGCCTCGGGACAGGGGGGTGCCTCTGGGGCCAACGTCCTGACTTTC
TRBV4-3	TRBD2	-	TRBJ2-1	CASSQDLGSGSSYNEQFF	TGCGCCAGCAGCCAAGATCTGGGTAGCGGGAGCTCCTACAATGAGCAGTTCTTC
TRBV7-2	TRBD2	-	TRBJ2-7	CASSLGTAGGAGWMDEQYF	TGTGCCAGCAGCTTAGGGACAGCGGGGGGGGCCGGATGGATGGACGAGCAGTACTTC
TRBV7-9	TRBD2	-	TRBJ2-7	CASTLSPSGGYEQYF	TGTGCCAGCACCCTTAGTCCTAGCGGGGGGTACGAGCAGTACTTC
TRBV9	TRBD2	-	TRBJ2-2	CASSARSGRRTGELFF	TGTGCCAGCAGCGCCCGTAGCGGGAGACGTACCGGGGAGCTGTTTTTT
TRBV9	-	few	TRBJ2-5	CASSVSPGQKETQYF	TGTGCCAGCAGCGTTTCCCCTGGGCAGAAAGAGACCCAGTACTTC
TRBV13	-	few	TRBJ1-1	CASSPAREAFF	TGTGCCAGCAGCCCCGCGCGCGAAGCTTTCTTT
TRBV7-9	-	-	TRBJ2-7	CASSFVSGAQYF	TGTGCCAGCAGCTTCGTTTCAGGGGCGCAGTACTTC
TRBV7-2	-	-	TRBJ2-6	CASSLQSGSGANGLTF	TGTGCCAGCAGCTTGCAGTCAGGTTCTGGGGCCAACGGCCTGACTTTC
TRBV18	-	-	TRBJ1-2	CASSPPSAGYNYGYTF	TGTGCCAGCTCACCACCGTCCGCAGGGTACAACTATGGCTACACCTTC